Shown below are 5 T cell receptor beta chains from a single sample sequenced in a study of CD8 T cells in ankylosing spondylitis. Points from the study as a whole: Seemingly distinctive of ankylosing spondylitis blood was a TCR beta motif formed by eight highly homologous variants.

In TCRdb, the 5' RACE reads were re-called with MiXCR into one record per CDR3 protein. The sample contains 220,000 or so distinct CDR3 sequences, about 18% of which appear only once. These receptors have no identified antigens. The sequenced sample consisted of blood, either unsorted or a sorted T cell fraction (not recorded which). The receptors come from a male donor with ankylosing spondylitis.

This clonotype occurred many times. The chain couples TRBV10-2 to TRBJ2-2; D remains ambiguous. Germline CDR1 and CDR2: WSHSY and SAAADI. The CDR3 is 15 residues long. V was shortened by 7 bases and J by 1 base, with 13 bases between the two germline ends. This chain's CDR3 is CASNSEWENTGELFF. CDR3 bases: TGCGCCAGCAACAGTGAGTGGGAGAACACCGGGGAGCTGTTTTTT.

This chain links TRBV4-1 with TRBJ1-1; TRBD1 matches 7 bases. There are 17 residues in the CDR3. Trimming cost V 3 bases and J 1 base; bases outside gene matches: 11. CDR1 MGHRA and CDR2 YSYEKL come from the germline V gene. The CDR3 DNA reads TGCGCCAGCAGCCACACTTTTCGACAGGGTCCGAACACTGAAGCTTTCTTT. As protein: CASSHTFRQGPNTEAFF.

This chain links TRBV4-1 with TRBJ1-1; maybe TRBD1 (5 bases). This CDR3 is 13 amino acids long. CDR1 MGHRA and CDR2 YSYEKL come from the germline V gene. The germline V and J ends were trimmed by 0 bases and 6 bases, with 8 bases remaining between them. In nucleotides, the CDR3 is TGCGCCAGCAGCCAAGATGGGGCCGCTGAAGCTTTCTTT. Translated, it gives CASSQDGAAEAFF.

CDR3 in amino acids: CASSANSMNTEAFF. As DNA, the CDR3 is TGTGCCAGCAGCGCAAATTCCATGAACACTGAAGCTTTCTTT. The chain carries TRBV13 and TRBJ1-1; no reliable D call. CDR1 and CDR2 from the germline V gene are PRHDT and FYEKMQ (reference sequence). There are 14 residues in the CDR3. V lost 5 bases and J 0 bases, leaving 10 bases between the germline ends.

The chain carries TRBV15 and TRBJ2-5; TRBD2 agrees at 8 bases. This CDR3 region has 14 residues. The trim removed 4 bases at V and 4 bases at J, leaving 5 bases unmatched. CDR1 is LNHNV, CDR2 YYDKDF, per germline (reference sequence). CDR3 sequence reads: CATSIGTSGETQYF. The CDR3, as DNA: TGTGCCACCAGCATCGGAACTAGCGGAGAGACCCAGTACTTC.